A selection of T cell receptor beta chains follows, all from one sample in a study of blood T cell repertoires in COVID-19. Clones were sequenced by immunoSEQ multiplex PCR, and TCRdb holds only the in-frame ones, with some missing. The sample contains 65,000 to 70,000 clones, 86% of which appear only once. The source material was peripheral blood. These TCRs come from a man aged 40-49 years with COVID-19, enrolled during active disease. The CDR3 runs from the conserved cysteine through the conserved F or W. Each record gives: clone size, D gene, V gene, CDR3 length, J gene, CDR3 protein, CDR3 DNA. D genes are given only for firm matches. Only some rows state a clone size, as once, few, many or a class for expanded clones.

>once|.|TRBV28|15|TRBJ2-7
CASRYIRVVTYEQYF
TGTGCCAGCAGATATATCAGGGTTGTGACCTACGAGCAGTACTTC
>.|TRBD1|TRBV7-9|14|TRBJ1-1
CASSSKQGRTEAFF
TGTGCCAGCAGCTCCAAACAGGGGAGAACTGAAGCTTTCTTT
>.|TRBD2|TRBV3-1/TRBV3-2|17|TRBJ2-1
CASSQSAGGPSYNEQFF
TGTGCCAGCAGCCAATCTGCGGGGGGTCCCTCCTACAATGAGCAGTTCTTC
>.|TRBD2|TRBV9|17|TRBJ2-3
CASSPRPSGGAIDTQYF
TGTGCCAGCAGCCCTAGACCTAGCGGGGGGGCCATCGATACGCAGTATTTT
>.|.|TRBV19|15|TRBJ2-3
CASRLTGVSADTQYF
TGTGCCAGTAGGTTAACCGGGGTAAGCGCAGATACGCAGTATTTT
>.|.|TRBV5-6|17|TRBJ1-1
CASSLKGYMEMNTEAFF
TGTGCCAGCAGCTTGAAGGGGTACATGGAGATGAACACTGAAGCTTTCTTT
>once|.|TRBV5-1|14|TRBJ1-2
CASSPYRPDYGYTF
TGCGCCAGCAGCCCCTATCGCCCCGACTATGGCTACACCTTC
>.|TRBD1|TRBV5-4|16|TRBJ1-2
CASSLGGQTRNYGYTF
TGTGCCAGCAGCTTGGGGGGACAGACTCGAAACTATGGCTACACCTTC
>.|.|TRBV6-2/TRBV6-3|13|TRBJ2-4
CASSHRTRGIQYF
TGTGCCAGCAGCCACAGGACACGCGGCATTCAGTACTTC
>.|.|TRBV11-1|14|TRBJ1-1
CASSFGTLNTEAFF
TGTGCCAGCAGCTTCGGGACACTGAACACTGAAGCTTTCTTT
>.|TRBD1|TRBV18|15|TRBJ2-1
CASSFRDRSDNEQFF
TGTGCCAGCTCTTTCCGGGACAGGAGCGACAATGAGCAGTTCTTC
>.|TRBD2|TRBV6-5|16|TRBJ2-7
CASSYAQGLGLREQYF
TGTGCCAGCAGTTACGCCCAGGGACTAGGGTTGAGGGAGCAGTACTTC
>.|TRBD1|TRBV6-5|14|TRBJ1-1
CASSYGDRDTEAFF
TGTGCCAGCAGTTACGGGGACAGGGACACTGAAGCTTTCTTT
>.|.|TRBV11-2|17|TRBJ1-4
CASSLDVATDRSEKLFF
TGTGCCAGCAGCTTAGACGTGGCGACAGACAGATCTGAAAAACTGTTTTTT
>.|TRBD1|TRBV5-1|14|TRBJ1-3
CASSTTGGADTIYF
TGCGCCAGCAGCACCACAGGGGGAGCGGACACCATATATTTT
>.|TRBD2|TRBV18|16|TRBJ2-5
CASSLNGGGSQETQYF
TGTGCCAGCTCACTCAACGGGGGGGGATCCCAAGAGACCCAGTACTTC
>once|.|TRBV19|13|TRBJ2-3
CASSTRDTDTQYF
TGTGCCAGTAGTACTCGGGACACAGATACGCAGTATTTT